The 13 T cell receptor beta chains in this list originate from one sample, sequenced in a study of cytomegalovirus exposure and HLA in healthy donors. This PCR relied on a set of 60 Vbeta primers and 13 Jbeta primers. TCRdb's table, derived via immunoSEQ multiplex PCR, lists solely in-frame clones and lacks some. The top ten clones hold approximately 2.9% of a sample with some 200,000 clones, about four fifths of them seen once. Input material: PBMCs. The origin of the receptors is a female donor in good health and CMV-seronegative.

The table lists this clone with a count of one. CDR3 sequence (DNA): TGTGCCAGCAGTGTCAATACAGTCTCCTACGAGCAGTACTTC. The encoded protein is CASSVNTVSYEQYF. J is TRBJ2-7 and V is TRBV6-1; D unresolved. Trimming cost V 4 bases and J 0 bases, with 10 bases left between them. Looked up from germline, CDR1 is MNHNS and CDR2 is SASEGT. CDR3 length: 14 amino acids.

This clone was detected a few times. This chain connects TRBV30 to TRBJ2-3; 12 bases match TRBD2. Germline values: CDR1 GTSNPN, CDR2 SVGIG (reference sequence). The CDR3 length is 18 residues. V lost 3 bases to trimming and J lost 0 bases; unmatched junction nucleotides: 10. The CDR3 DNA sequence: TGTGCCTGGAGACCCGGACTAGCGGGACACGTTAGCACAGATACGCAGTATTTT. Encoded protein: CAWRPGLAGHVSTDTQYF.

A few counts support this clone. The chain carries TRBV29-1 and TRBJ2-1; D may be TRBD1 (5 bases). V shed 0 bases and J shed 2 bases, with 11 bases lying between them. CDR3 length: 15 amino acids. The germline CDR1 and CDR2 sequences are SQVTM and ANQGSEA. The CDR3 region has the DNA TGCAGCGTTGAAGATCAGGGTAAACCCTACAATGAGCAGTTCTTC. Amino acid sequence: CSVEDQGKPYNEQFF.

The CDR3 loop is CSVDGGRPGEQYF. DNA of the CDR3: TGCAGCGTTGATGGTGGAAGACCGGGCGAGCAGTACTTC. The V gene is TRBV29-1, the J gene TRBJ2-7; D is uncertain. Germline-derived CDR1 and CDR2 are SQVTM and ANQGSEA. V lost 3 bases and J lost 6, with 15 bases in between. This CDR3 spans 13 amino acids.

This chain connects TRBV18 to TRBJ1-4; D unresolved. Germline V gene sequence: CDR1 KGHSH, CDR2 LQKENI. CDR3 length equals 14 residues. The V gene lost 2 bases and the J gene lost 5 bases, with 9 bases spanning the gap. CDR3 sequence: CASSPLGGNEKLFF. The CDR3 bases are TGTGCCAGCTCACCATTGGGAGGGAATGAAAAACTGTTTTTT.

This chain uses TRBV6-5 with TRBJ1-3, with no clear D. Deletions cut 2 bases from V and 8 bases from J, with 10 bases between. CDR3 size: 13 residues. Germline-derived CDR1 and CDR2 are MNHEY and SVGAGI. The CDR3 loop reads CASSYLPSDTIYF. As DNA, the CDR3 is TGTGCCAGCAGTTACCTACCATCGGACACCATATATTTT.

The CDR3, as DNA: TGTGCCAGCTCACGCGGACAGGGGCCCAATGAGCAGTTCTTC. Amino acid sequence: CASSRGQGPNEQFF. The rearrangement links TRBV18 to TRBJ2-1; the match to TRBD1 covers 9 bases. The J segment lost 6 bases and the V segment lost 4 bases, leaving 4 bases of the junction unmatched. Germline V gene lookup returns CDR1 KGHSH and CDR2 LQKENI. This CDR3 is 14 amino acids long.

J is TRBJ1-5 and V is TRBV18; D unresolved. The CDR3 spans 14 residues. Germline V gene sequence: CDR1 KGHSH, CDR2 LQKENI. Trimming stripped 2 bases from V and 5 bases from J, with 10 bases between. The CDR3 region is CASSPTSGDQPQHF. The CDR3 DNA follows: TGTGCCAGCTCACCAACATCGGGAGATCAGCCCCAGCATTTT.

The J gene is TRBJ1-2, the V gene TRBV6-1; 7 bases map to TRBD1. Germline CDR1 and CDR2: MNHNS and SASEGT. This CDR3 contains 14 residues. V lost 0 bases, J lost 8 bases, and 6 bases stayed unmatched. The CDR3 sequence: CASSEARGGVGYTF. The CDR3 DNA is TGTGCCAGCAGTGAAGCGAGAGGGGGCGTCGGCTACACCTTC.

V and J are TRBV4-2 and TRBJ1-5, with TRBD1 identical over 8 bases. The J segment lost 7 bases and the V segment lost 1 base, leaving 6 bases of the junction unmatched. Germline CDR1 reads LGHNA; CDR2 reads YNFKEQ. The CDR3 consists of 15 residues. CDR3 sequence: CASSQGRQGAQPQHF. The CDR3 DNA sequence: TGTGCCAGCAGCCAAGGGCGGCAGGGGGCCCAGCCCCAGCATTTT.

The chain couples TRBV30 to TRBJ2-7; 8 bases match TRBD1. The CDR3 is 11 amino acids. V gave up 4 bases and J gave up 8 bases; unmatched junction bases: 4. Per germline, CDR1 GTSNPN and CDR2 SVGIG (reference sequence). CDR3 loop: CAWTTGVKQYF. CDR3 nucleotide sequence: TGTGCCTGGACGACAGGGGTTAAGCAGTACTTC.

The V call is TRBV9, the J call TRBJ2-5; D possibly corresponds to TRBD1 (6 bases). CDR3 length equals 14 residues. CDR1 is SGDLS, CDR2 YYNGEE, per germline. V lost 4 bases and J lost 2, with 12 bases in between. CDR3 loop: CASSPTDRQETQYF. As DNA, the CDR3 is TGTGCCAGCAGCCCGACAGACAGGCAAGAGACCCAGTACTTC.

In the case of this clone: Within the sample, other DNA sequences also encode this same CDR3. This chain links TRBV5-4 with TRBJ2-7; 7 nucleotides line up with TRBD2. The CDR3 spans 13 residues. Germline V lookup: CDR1 SGHNT, CDR2 YYREEE (reference sequence). Germline trimming cut 3 bases from V and 2 bases from J; bases unmatched to any gene: 2. The CDR3 DNA sequence: TGTGCCAGCAGCTCGGGGGGAACCTACGAGCAGTACTTC. This gives the protein CASSSGGTYEQYF.